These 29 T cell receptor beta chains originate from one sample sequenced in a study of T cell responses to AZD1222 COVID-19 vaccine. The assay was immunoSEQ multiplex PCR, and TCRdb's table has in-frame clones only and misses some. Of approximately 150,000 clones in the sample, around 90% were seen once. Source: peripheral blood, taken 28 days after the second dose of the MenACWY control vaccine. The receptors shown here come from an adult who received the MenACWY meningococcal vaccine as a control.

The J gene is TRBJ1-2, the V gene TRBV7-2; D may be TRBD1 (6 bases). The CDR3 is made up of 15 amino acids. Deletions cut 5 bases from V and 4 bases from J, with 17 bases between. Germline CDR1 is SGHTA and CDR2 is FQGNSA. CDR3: CASSLRAGALYGYTF. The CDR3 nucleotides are TGTGCCAGCAGCCTCCGGGCAGGGGCCCTCTATGGCTACACCTTC.

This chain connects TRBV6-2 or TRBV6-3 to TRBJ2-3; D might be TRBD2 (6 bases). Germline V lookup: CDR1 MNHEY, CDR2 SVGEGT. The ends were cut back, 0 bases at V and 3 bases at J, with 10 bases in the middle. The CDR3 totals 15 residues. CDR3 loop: CASSYSTRYTDTQYF. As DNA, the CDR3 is TGTGCCAGCAGTTACTCGACTAGATATACAGATACGCAGTATTTT.

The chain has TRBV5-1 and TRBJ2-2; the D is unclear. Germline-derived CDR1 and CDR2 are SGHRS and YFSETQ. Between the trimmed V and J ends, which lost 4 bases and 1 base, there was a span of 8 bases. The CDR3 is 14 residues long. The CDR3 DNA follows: TGCGCCAGCAGCCCCCGGGTGAACACCGGGGAGCTGTTTTTT. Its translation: CASSPRVNTGELFF.

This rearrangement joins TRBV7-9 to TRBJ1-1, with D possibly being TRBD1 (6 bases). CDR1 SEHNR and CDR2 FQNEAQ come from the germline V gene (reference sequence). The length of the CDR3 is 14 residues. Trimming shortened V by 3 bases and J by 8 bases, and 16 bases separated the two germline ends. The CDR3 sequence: CASSFGNGDMEAFF. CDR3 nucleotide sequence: TGTGCCAGCAGCTTTGGAAACGGGGACATGGAAGCTTTCTTT.

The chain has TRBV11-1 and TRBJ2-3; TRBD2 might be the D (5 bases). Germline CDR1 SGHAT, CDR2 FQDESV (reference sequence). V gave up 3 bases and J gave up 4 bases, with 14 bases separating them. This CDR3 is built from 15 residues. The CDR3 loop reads CASSFDPLGADTQYF. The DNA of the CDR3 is TGTGCCAGCAGCTTTGATCCCCTGGGAGCAGATACGCAGTATTTT.

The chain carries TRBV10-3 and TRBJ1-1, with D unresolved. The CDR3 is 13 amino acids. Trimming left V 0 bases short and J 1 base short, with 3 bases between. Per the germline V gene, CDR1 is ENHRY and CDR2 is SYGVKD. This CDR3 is CAISESRNTEAFF. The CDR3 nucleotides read TGTGCCATCAGTGAGTCTCGGAACACTGAAGCTTTCTTT.

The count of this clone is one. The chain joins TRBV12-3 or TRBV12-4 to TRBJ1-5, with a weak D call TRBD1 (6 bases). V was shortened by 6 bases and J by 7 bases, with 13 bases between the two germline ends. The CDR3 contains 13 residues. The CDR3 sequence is CASRDRMEQPQHF. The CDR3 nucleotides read TGTGCCAGCAGGGACAGAATGGAGCAGCCCCAGCATTTT.

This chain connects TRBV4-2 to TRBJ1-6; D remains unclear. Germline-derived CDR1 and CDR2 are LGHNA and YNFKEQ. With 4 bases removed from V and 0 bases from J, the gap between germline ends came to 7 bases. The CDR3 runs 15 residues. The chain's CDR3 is CASSPAGSYNSPLHF. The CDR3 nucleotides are TGTGCCAGCAGCCCCGCAGGCTCCTATAATTCACCCCTCCACTTT.

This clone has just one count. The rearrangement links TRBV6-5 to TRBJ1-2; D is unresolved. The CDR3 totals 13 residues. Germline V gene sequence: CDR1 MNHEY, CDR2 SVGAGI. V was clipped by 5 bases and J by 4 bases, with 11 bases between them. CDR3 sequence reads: CASSPTVGYGYTF. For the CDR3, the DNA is TGTGCCAGCAGTCCTACGGTCGGCTATGGCTACACCTTC.

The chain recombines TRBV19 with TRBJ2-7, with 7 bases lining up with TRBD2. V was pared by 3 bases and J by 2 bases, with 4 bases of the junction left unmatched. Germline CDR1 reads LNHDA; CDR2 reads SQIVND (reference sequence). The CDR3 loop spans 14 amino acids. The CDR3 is CASSIASGAYEQYF. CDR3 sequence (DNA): TGTGCCAGTAGTATCGCTAGCGGAGCCTACGAGCAGTACTTC.

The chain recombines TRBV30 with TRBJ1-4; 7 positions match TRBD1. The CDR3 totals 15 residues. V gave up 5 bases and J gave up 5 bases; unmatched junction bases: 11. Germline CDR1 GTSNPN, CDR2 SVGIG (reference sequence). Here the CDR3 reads CAWQTGGRGNEKLFF. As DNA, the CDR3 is TGTGCCTGGCAGACGGGAGGCAGGGGGAATGAAAAACTGTTTTTT. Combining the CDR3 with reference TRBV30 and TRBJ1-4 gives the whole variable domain SQTIHQWPATLVQPVGSPLSLECTVEGTSNPNLYWYRQAAGRGLQLLFYSVGIGQISSEVPQNLSASRPQDRQFILSSKKLLLSDSGFYLCAWQTGGRGNEKLFFGSGTQLSVL.

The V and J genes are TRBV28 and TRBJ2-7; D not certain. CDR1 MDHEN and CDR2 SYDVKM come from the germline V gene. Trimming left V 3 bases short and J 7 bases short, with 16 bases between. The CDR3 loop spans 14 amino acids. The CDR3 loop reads CASSLAVFPREQYF. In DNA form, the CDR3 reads TGTGCCAGCAGTTTGGCAGTCTTCCCTCGGGAGCAGTACTTC.

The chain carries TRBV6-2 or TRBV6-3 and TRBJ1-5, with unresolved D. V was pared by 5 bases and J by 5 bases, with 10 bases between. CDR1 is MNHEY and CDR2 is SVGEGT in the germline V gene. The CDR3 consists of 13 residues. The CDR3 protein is CASSRRRDQPQHF. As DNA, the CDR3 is TGTGCCAGCAGTCGAAGGAGAGATCAGCCCCAGCATTTT.

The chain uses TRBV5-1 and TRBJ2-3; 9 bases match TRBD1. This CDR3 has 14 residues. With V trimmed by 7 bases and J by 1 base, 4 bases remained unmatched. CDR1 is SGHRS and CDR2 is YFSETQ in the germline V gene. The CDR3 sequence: CASRRTGGTDTQYF. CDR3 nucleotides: TGCGCCAGCCGACGGACAGGGGGCACAGATACGCAGTATTTT.

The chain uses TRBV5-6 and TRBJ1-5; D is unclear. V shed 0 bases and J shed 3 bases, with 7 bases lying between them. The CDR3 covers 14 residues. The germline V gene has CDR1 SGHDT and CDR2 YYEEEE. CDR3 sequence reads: CASSLGRANQPQHF. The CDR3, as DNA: TGTGCCAGCAGCTTGGGCAGAGCCAATCAGCCCCAGCATTTT. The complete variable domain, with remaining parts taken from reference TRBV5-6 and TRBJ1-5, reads DAGVTQSPTHLIKTRGQQVTLRCSPKSGHDTVSWYQQALGQGPQFIFQYYEEEERQRGNFPDRFSGHQFPNYSSELNVNALLLGDSALYLCASSLGRANQPQHFGDGTRLSIL.

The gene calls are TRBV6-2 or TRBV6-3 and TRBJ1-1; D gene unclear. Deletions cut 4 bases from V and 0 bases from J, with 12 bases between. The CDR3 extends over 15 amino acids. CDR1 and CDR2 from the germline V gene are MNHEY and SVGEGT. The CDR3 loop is CASSFPGKVNTEAFF. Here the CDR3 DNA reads TGTGCCAGCAGTTTTCCGGGAAAGGTGAACACTGAAGCTTTCTTT.

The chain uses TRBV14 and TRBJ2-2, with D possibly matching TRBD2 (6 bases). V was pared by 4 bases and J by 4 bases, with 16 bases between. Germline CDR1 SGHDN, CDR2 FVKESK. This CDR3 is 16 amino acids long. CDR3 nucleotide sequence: TGTGCCAGCAGCCTAATCGGGACTTTTACCACCGGGGAGCTGTTTTTT. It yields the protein CASSLIGTFTTGELFF.

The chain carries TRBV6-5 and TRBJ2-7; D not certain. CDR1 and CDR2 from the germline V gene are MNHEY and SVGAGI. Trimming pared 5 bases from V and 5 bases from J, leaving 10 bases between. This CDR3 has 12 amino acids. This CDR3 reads CASSQNRDEQYF. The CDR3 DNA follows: TGTGCCAGCAGTCAGAATAGGGACGAGCAGTACTTC.

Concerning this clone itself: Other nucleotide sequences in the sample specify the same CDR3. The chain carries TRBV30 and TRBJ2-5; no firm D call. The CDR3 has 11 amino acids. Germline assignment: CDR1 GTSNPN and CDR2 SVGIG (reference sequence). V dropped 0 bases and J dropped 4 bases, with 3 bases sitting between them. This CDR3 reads CAWSVRETQYF. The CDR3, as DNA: TGTGCCTGGAGTGTGAGAGAGACCCAGTACTTC.

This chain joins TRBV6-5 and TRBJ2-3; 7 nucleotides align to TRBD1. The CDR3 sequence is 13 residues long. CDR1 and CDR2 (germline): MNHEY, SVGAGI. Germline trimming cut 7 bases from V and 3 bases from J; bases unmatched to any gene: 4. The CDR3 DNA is TGTGCCAGCACCGACAGGGAGACAGATACGCAGTATTTT. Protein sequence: CASTDRETDTQYF.

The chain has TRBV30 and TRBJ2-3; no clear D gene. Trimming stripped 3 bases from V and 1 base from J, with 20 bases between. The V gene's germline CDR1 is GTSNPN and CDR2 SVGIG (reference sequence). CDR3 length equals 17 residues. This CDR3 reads CAWRSFRSSTGTDTQYF. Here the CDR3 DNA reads TGTGCCTGGAGGAGCTTTAGGAGCTCGACTGGCACAGATACGCAGTATTTT. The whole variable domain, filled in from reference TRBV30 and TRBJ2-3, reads SQTIHQWPATLVQPVGSPLSLECTVEGTSNPNLYWYRQAAGRGLQLLFYSVGIGQISSEVPQNLSASRPQDRQFILSSKKLLLSDSGFYLCAWRSFRSSTGTDTQYFGPGTRLTVL.

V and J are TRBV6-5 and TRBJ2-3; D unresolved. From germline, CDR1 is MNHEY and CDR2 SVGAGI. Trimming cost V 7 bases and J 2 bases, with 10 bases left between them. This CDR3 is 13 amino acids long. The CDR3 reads CASMVDFTDTQYF. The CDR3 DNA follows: TGTGCCAGCATGGTCGATTTCACAGATACGCAGTATTTT.

The CDR3 coding sequence is TGTGCCAGCAGCCCTGGGACCGCCGATAGCAATCAGCCCCAGCATTTT. Encoded protein: CASSPGTADSNQPQHF. V and J are TRBV7-2 and TRBJ1-5; the D gene is possibly TRBD1 (5 bases). Germline V gene lookup returns CDR1 SGHTA and CDR2 FQGNSA. The CDR3 totals 16 residues. V was shortened by 5 bases and J by 0 bases, with 14 bases between the two germline ends.

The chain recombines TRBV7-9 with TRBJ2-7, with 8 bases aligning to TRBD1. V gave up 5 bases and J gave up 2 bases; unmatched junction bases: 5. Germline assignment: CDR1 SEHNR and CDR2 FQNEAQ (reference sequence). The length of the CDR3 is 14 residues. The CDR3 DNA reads TGTGCCAGCAGCCTAGGACAGGGTACCTACGAGCAGTACTTC. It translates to CASSLGQGTYEQYF.

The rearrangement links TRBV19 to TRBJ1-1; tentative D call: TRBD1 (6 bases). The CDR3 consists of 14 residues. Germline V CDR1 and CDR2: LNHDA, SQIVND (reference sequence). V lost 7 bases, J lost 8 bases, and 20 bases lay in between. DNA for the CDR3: TGTGCCAGTATGAAATTGGGGGGGCAGAGGGAAGCTTTCTTT. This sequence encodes CASMKLGGQREAFF. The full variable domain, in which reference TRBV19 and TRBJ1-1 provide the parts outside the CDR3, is DGGITQSPKYLFRKEGQNVTLSCEQNLNHDAMYWYRQDPGQGLRLIYYSQIVNDFQKGDIAEGYSVSREKKESFPLTVTSAQKNPTAFYLCASMKLGGQREAFFGQGTRLTVV.

The CDR3 nucleotides read TGTGCCAGTAGTATTACGACGGGAGGCGCAGATACGCAGTATTTT. Translated: CASSITTGGADTQYF. The chain links TRBV19 to TRBJ2-3; 7 nucleotides align to TRBD2. This CDR3 has 15 amino acids. Germline CDR1 and CDR2: LNHDA and SQIVND (reference sequence). V gave up 3 bases and J gave up 4 bases; unmatched junction bases: 7.

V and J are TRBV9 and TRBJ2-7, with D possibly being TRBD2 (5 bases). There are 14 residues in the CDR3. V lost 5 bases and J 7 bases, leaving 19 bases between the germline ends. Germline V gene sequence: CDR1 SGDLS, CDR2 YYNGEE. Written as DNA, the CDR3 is TGTGCCAGCAGTACCGATGTCGACCGGGGAGAGCAGTACTTC. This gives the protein CASSTDVDRGEQYF.

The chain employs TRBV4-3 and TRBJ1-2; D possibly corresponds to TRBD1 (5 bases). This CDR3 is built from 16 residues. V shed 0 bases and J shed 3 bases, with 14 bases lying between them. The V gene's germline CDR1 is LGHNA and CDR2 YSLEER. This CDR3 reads CASSQDTYRSYYGYTF. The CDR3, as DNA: TGCGCCAGCAGCCAAGATACGTACAGGAGTTACTATGGCTACACCTTC.

CDR3: CASSSGTGYHQETQYF. The CDR3 DNA is TGTGCCAGCAGTTCCGGGACAGGCTACCACCAAGAGACCCAGTACTTC. The gene calls are TRBV28 and TRBJ2-5; 8 bases match TRBD1. This CDR3 region has 16 residues. Losses at the gene ends were 4 bases for V and 0 bases for J; bases not matched to a gene: 7. In germline, CDR1 is MDHEN, CDR2 SYDVKM. The whole variable domain, filled in from reference TRBV28 and TRBJ2-5, reads DVKVTQSSRYLVKRTGEKVFLECVQDMDHENMFWYRQDPGLGLRLIYFSYDVKMKEKGDIPEGYSVSREKKERFSLILESASTNQTSMYLCASSSGTGYHQETQYFGPGTRLLVL.